One and the same sample provided the 2 T cell receptor beta chains below, sequenced in a study of siplizumab effects on memory and regulatory T cells. Here immunoSEQ multiplex PCR was the method, and the copy in TCRdb shows in-frame clones only, minus some. The table shows 100,000 to 120,000 clones, with over 85% occurring only once. Sequenced material: CD4+ T cells sorted from blood. The origin of the receptors is a human donor in good health.

The CDR3 sequence is CASSLGRGRTDTQYF. CDR3 DNA sequence: TGCGCCAGCAGCTTGGGACGGGGCCGCACAGATACGCAGTATTTT. This chain uses TRBV5-1 with TRBJ2-3; TRBD1 or TRBD2 may be the D gene (5 bases each). Germline V CDR1 and CDR2: SGHRS, YFSETQ. Trimming cost V 0 bases and J 1 base, with 9 bases left between them. There are 15 residues in the CDR3. Variable domain in full (rest from reference TRBV5-1 and TRBJ2-3): KAGVTQTPRYLIKTRGQQVTLSCSPISGHRSVSWYQQTPGQGLQFLFEYFSETQRNKGNFPGRFSGRQFSNSRSEMNVSTLELGDSALYLCASSLGRGRTDTQYFGPGTRLTVL.

V and J are TRBV18 and TRBJ2-3, with 7 bases that match TRBD2. The J segment lost 1 base and the V segment lost 0 bases, leaving 1 base of the junction unmatched. Germline CDR1 KGHSH, CDR2 LQKENI. The CDR3 has 15 residues. The CDR3 coding sequence is TGTGCCAGCTCACCACCGGGGGGGGGCACAGATACGCAGTATTTT. Its protein is CASSPPGGGTDTQYF.